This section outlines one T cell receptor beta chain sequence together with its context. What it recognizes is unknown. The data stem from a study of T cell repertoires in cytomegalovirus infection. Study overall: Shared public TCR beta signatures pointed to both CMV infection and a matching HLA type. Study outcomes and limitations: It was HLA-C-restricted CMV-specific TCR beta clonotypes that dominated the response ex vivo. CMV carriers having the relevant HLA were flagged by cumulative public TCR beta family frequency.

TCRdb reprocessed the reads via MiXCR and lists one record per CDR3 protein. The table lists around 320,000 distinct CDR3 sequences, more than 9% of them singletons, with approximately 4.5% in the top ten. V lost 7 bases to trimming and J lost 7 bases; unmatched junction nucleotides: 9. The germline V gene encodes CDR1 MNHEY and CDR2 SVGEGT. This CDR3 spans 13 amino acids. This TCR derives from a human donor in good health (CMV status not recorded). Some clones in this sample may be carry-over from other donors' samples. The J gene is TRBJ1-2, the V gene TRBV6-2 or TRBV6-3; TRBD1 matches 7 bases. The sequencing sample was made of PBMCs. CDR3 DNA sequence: TGTGCCAGCAACGGAGGGGGCGCGGCTGGCTACACCTTC. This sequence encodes CASNGGGAAGYTF.